This T cell receptor beta chain was observed in a study of TIL therapy for anti-PD-1-resistant metastatic lung cancer. Study at large: Progressing patients received lymphodepletion, expanded TIL infusion and IL-2. Tumors carried a median approximately 1.6 non-synonymous mutations per megabase.

V was cut by 4 bases and J by 2 bases, with 16 bases left in between. The CDR3 loop spans 16 amino acids. The germline gives CDR1 SGHTA, CDR2 FQGNSA. Overall study findings and caveats: Infused TIL clonotypes partially replaced the baseline blood repertoire, then decayed over months.

As regards this clone: Its antigen is as yet unknown.

Regarding time point: pre-treatment sample, taken before nivolumab and TIL therapy. Patients were adults with stage 4 NSCLC. This was the immunoSEQ v3 assay. Profiled with immunoSEQ multiplex PCR; TCRdb holds only in-frame clones, not every one. The repertoire holds tens of thousands of clones, with about nine tenths as singletons. The TCR sequence derives from a person aged 25-85 years with non-small cell lung cancer. The chain couples TRBV7-2 to TRBJ2-3; no clear D gene. The sample here was blood, taken at baseline. The CDR3 loop reads CASSSSYRANTDTQYF. CDR3 sequence (DNA): TGTGCCAGCAGCTCGTCCTACAGAGCTAACACAGATACGCAGTATTTT.